This passage covers 10 T cell receptor beta chains from one sample sequenced in a study of T-cell memory formation after mild COVID-19. From the 5' RACE reads, TCRdb called clonotypes with MiXCR, one entry per CDR3 protein. The repertoire holds some 290,000 distinct CDR3 sequences, with roughly 15% as singletons. Input material: PBMCs or a T cell subset sorted from them (not recorded which). These receptors all stem from a man younger than 30 who had mild COVID-19 (a few samples of this study predate the infection). Cell type and time point are not known.

There are many counts of this clonotype. The chain combines TRBV7-8 with TRBJ2-3, with 12 bases identical to TRBD2. This CDR3 is 19 amino acids long. The V gene end was trimmed by 5 bases and the J gene end by 1 base; junction bases not matched to a gene: 13. Looked up from germline, CDR1 is SGHVS and CDR2 is FQNEAQ. The CDR3 sequence: CASSLRLAGAIGGTDTQYF. CDR3 coding DNA: TGTGCCAGCAGCCTAAGACTAGCGGGGGCTATCGGGGGCACAGATACGCAGTATTTT. Combining the CDR3 with reference TRBV7-8 and TRBJ2-3 gives the whole variable domain GAGVSQSPRYKVAKRGQDVALRCDPISGHVSLFWYQQALGQGPEFLTYFQNEAQLDKSGLPSDRFFAERPEGSVSTLKIQRTQQEDSAVYLCASSLRLAGAIGGTDTQYFGPGTRLTVL.

V and J are TRBV20-1 and TRBJ1-2; TRBD1 matches 9 bases. Per germline, CDR1 DFQATT and CDR2 SNEGSKA (reference sequence). Trimming at V came to 5 bases and at J to 7 bases, leaving 5 bases not matched to a gene. The CDR3 is 12 residues long. The CDR3, as DNA: TGCAGTGCTCCCGGGACAGGGATTGGCTACACCTTC. Its translation: CSAPGTGIGYTF.

This clonotype has more than one count but fewer than ten. The V call is TRBV25-1, the J call TRBJ1-5; D may be TRBD1 (5 bases). CDR1 MGHDK and CDR2 SYGVNS come from the germline V gene. The CDR3 is 12 amino acids. The germline V and J ends were trimmed by 8 bases and 4 bases, with 9 bases remaining between them. CDR3 amino acids: CASSTANQPQHF. CDR3 nucleotide sequence: TGTGCCAGCTCGACAGCGAATCAGCCCCAGCATTTT.

The chain uses TRBV12-3 or TRBV12-4 and TRBJ2-2; D remains ambiguous. Trimming took 6 bases from V and 6 from J, leaving 17 bases between them. This CDR3 region has 15 residues. In nucleotides, the CDR3 is TGTGCCAGCAGCCTCCAGCCGGGTCTCGCCGGGGAGCTGTTTTTT. Residues: CASSLQPGLAGELFF.

This clonotype was seen just once. This chain links TRBV6-6 with TRBJ1-2; 7 bases align to TRBD1. The germline gives CDR1 MNHNY, CDR2 SVGAGI (reference sequence). V lost 5 bases and J lost 3; bases outside the gene matches: 6. The CDR3 is made up of 14 amino acids. The CDR3 nucleotides read TGTGCCAGCAGTCGGCCCGGGACAGACTATGGCTACACCTTC. It specifies CASSRPGTDYGYTF.

This clonotype came up a few times. The chain's CDR3 is CASNDRGATYEQYF. CDR3 bases: TGCGCCAGCAATGACAGGGGGGCGACCTACGAGCAGTACTTC. The gene calls are TRBV5-1 and TRBJ2-7, with TRBD1 identical over 9 bases. J was trimmed by 2 bases and V by 6 bases; bases with no gene match: 6. The length of the CDR3 is 14 residues. Per the germline V gene, CDR1 is SGHRS and CDR2 is YFSETQ.

The chain links TRBV6-2 or TRBV6-3 to TRBJ2-2; 8 nucleotides match TRBD1. The V segment lost 9 bases and the J segment 10 bases; nucleotides outside the gene matches: 10. This CDR3 contains 13 residues. Germline loops: CDR1 MNHEY, CDR2 SVGEGT. In DNA form, the CDR3 reads TGTGCCAGTGGACAGGGCACCCTCATGGAGCTGTTTTTT. It is translated as CASGQGTLMELFF.

This chain joins TRBV7-3 and TRBJ2-2; TRBD2 aligns across 9 bases. The CDR3 is 16 residues long. Losses at the gene ends were 0 bases for V and 3 bases for J; bases not matched to a gene: 2. Germline-derived CDR1 and CDR2 are SGHTA and FQGTGA. CDR3 in amino acids: CASSLTSGGYTGELFF. CDR3 nucleotide sequence: TGTGCCAGCAGCTTAACTAGCGGGGGCTACACCGGGGAGCTGTTTTTT.

This sequence joins TRBV11-2 and TRBJ2-1; no reliable D call. This CDR3 comprises 13 residues. Trimming cost V 5 bases and J 8 bases, with 13 bases left between them. Germline CDR1 and CDR2: SGHAT and FQNNGV. CDR3 region: CASSPFAIDEQFF. The DNA for the CDR3 is TGTGCCAGCAGCCCATTCGCCATAGATGAGCAGTTCTTC.

A few counts support this clonotype. This chain connects TRBV11-2 to TRBJ2-7, with no clear D. Germline lookup yields CDR1 SGHAT and CDR2 FQNNGV. The V and J ends lost 5 bases and 6 bases respectively, with 14 bases between them. The CDR3 is made up of 13 amino acids. The CDR3 sequence is CASSPGPAPEQYF. In nucleotides, the CDR3 is TGTGCCAGCAGCCCAGGACCCGCGCCCGAGCAGTACTTC.